This TCR beta chain was identified in a study of control samples from healthy donors and cancer patients. Only in-frame clones appear in the TCRdb table, and some are missing; sequencing was by immunoSEQ multiplex PCR. Of tens of thousands of clones listed, roughly 93% are singletons. The clonotype comes from a middle-aged woman with lung cancer. Sequenced input: PBMCs.

CDR3 sequence (DNA): TGTGCCAGCAGCTTGGTATTTACAACTAATGAAAAACTGTTTTTT. Its translation: CASSLVFTTNEKLFF. The rearrangement uses TRBV11-3 and TRBJ1-4; D gene unclear. The CDR3 has 15 residues. V lost 3 bases to trimming and J lost 0 bases, with 8 bases between them. Looked up from germline, CDR1 is SGHNT and CDR2 is YENEEA. The entire variable domain, with the rest obtained from reference TRBV11-3 and TRBJ1-4, is as follows: EAGVVQSPRYKIIEKKQPVAFWCNPISGHNTLYWYLQNLGQGPELLIRYENEEAVDDSQLPKDRFSAERLKGVDSTLKIQPAELGDSAVYLCASSLVFTTNEKLFFGSGTQLSVL.